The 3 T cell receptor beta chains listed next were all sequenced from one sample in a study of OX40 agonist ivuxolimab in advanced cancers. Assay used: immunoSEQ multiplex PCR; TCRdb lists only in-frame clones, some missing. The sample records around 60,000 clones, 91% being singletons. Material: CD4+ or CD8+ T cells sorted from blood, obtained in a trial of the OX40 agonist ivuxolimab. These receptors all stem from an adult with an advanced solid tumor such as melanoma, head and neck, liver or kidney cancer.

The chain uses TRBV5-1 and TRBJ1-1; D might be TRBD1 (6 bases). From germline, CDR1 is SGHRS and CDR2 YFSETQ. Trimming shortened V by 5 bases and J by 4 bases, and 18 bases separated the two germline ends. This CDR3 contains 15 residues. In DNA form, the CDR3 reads TGCGCCAGCAGTCGCCTCCAGGGGATGAGCACTGAAGCTTTCTTT. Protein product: CASSRLQGMSTEAFF.

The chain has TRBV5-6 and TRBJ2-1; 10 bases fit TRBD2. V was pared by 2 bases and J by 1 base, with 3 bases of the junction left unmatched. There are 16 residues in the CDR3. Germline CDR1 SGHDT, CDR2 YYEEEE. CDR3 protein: CASSLGLADSYNEQFF. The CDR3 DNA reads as TGTGCCAGCAGCTTAGGACTAGCGGATTCCTACAATGAGCAGTTCTTC.

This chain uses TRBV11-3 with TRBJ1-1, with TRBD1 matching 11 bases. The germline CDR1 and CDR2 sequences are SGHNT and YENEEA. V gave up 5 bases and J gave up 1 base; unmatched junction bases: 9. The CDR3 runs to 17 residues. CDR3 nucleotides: TGTGCCAGCAGCAAAGGACAGGGGGCGAGTGGGAACACTGAAGCTTTCTTT. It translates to CASSKGQGASGNTEAFF.